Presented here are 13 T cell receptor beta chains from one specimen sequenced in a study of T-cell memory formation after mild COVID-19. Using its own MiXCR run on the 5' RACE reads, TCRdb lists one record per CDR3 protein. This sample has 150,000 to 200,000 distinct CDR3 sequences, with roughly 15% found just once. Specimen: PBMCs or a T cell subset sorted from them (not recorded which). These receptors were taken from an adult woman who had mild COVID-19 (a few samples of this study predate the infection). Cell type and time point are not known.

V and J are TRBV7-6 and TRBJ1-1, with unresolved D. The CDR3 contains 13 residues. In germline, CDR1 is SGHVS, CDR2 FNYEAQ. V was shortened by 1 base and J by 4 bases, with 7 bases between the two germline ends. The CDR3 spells CASSLVLATEAFF. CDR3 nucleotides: TGTGCCAGCAGCTTAGTTTTGGCCACTGAAGCTTTCTTT.

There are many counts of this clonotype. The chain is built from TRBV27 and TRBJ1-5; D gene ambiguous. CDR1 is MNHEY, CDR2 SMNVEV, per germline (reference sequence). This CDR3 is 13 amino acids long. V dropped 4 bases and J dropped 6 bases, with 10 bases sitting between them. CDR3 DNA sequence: TGTGCCAGCAGTTCCAGCAGTACTCAGCCCCAGCATTTT. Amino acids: CASSSSSTQPQHF.

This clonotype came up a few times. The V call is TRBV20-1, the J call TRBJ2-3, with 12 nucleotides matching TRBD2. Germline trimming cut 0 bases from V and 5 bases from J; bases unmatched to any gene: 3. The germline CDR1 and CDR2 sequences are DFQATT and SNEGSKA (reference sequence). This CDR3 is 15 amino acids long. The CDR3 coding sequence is TGCAGTGCTAGAGATACTAGCGGGAGGAAAGATACGCAGTATTTT. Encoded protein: CSARDTSGRKDTQYF.

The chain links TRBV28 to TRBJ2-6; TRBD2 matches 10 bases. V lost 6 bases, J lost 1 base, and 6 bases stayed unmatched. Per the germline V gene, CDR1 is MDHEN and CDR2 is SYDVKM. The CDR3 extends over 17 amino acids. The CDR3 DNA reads TGTGCCAGCAGCGGAGGGACTAGCGTGTCTGGGGCCAACGTCCTGACTTTC. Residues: CASSGGTSVSGANVLTF.

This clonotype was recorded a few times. CDR3 coding DNA: TGCAGCGTTGAAGATCCGGAATGGGGAGTTCGGGATACGCAGTATTTT. This codes for CSVEDPEWGVRDTQYF. The chain joins TRBV29-1 to TRBJ2-3; D perhaps matches TRBD2 (5 bases). Trimming shortened V by 0 bases and J by 6 bases, and 19 bases separated the two germline ends. This CDR3 region has 16 residues. CDR1 is SQVTM, CDR2 ANQGSEA, per germline.

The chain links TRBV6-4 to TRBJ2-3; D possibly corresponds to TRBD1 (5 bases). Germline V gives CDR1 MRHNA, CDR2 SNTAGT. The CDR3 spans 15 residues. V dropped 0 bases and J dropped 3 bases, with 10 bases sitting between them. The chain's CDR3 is CASSDSGRVTDTQYF. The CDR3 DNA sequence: TGTGCCAGCAGTGACTCCGGCAGGGTGACAGATACGCAGTATTTT.

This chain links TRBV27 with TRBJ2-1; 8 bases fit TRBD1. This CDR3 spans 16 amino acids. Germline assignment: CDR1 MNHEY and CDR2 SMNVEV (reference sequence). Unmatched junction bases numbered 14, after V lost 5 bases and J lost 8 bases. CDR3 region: CASSLIQGGPEDEQFF. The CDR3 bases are TGTGCCAGCAGTCTTATACAGGGGGGCCCCGAGGATGAGCAGTTCTTC.

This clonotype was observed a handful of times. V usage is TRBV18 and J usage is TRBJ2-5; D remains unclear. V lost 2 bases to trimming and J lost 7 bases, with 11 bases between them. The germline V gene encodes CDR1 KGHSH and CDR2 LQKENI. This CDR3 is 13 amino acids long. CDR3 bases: TGTGCCAGCTCACCAGTTCCTGGCGGGACCCAGTACTTC. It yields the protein CASSPVPGGTQYF. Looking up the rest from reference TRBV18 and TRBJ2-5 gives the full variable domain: NAGVMQNPRHLVRRRGQEARLRCSPMKGHSHVYWYRQLPEEGLKFMVYLQKENIIDESGMPKERFSAEFPKEGPSILRIQQVVRGDSAAYFCASSPVPGGTQYFGPGTRLLVL.

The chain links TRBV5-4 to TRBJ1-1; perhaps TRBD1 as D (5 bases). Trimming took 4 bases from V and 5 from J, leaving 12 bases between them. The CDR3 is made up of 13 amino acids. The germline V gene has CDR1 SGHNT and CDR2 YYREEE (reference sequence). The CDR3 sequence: CASSVGAETEAFF. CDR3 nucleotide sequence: TGTGCCAGCAGCGTAGGGGCCGAAACTGAAGCTTTCTTT.

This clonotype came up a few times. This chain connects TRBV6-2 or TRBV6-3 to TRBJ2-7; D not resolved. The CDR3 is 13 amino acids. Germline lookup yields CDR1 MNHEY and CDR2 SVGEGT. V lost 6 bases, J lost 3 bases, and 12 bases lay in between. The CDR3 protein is CASSRALFYEQYF. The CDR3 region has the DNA TGTGCCAGCAGCCGGGCCTTATTCTACGAGCAGTACTTC.

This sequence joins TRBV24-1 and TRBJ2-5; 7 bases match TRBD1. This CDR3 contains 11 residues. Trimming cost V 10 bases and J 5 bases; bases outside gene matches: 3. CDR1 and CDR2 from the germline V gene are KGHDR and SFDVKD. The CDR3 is CATGGGETQYF. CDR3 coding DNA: TGTGCCACAGGGGGCGGCGAGACCCAGTACTTC.

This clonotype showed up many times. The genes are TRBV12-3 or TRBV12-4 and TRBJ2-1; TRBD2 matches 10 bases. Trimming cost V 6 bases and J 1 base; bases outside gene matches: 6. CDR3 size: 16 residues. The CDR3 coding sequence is TGTGCCAGCAGGCCTTCAGCGGGAGGGTCCTACAATGAGCAGTTCTTC. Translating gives CASRPSAGGSYNEQFF.

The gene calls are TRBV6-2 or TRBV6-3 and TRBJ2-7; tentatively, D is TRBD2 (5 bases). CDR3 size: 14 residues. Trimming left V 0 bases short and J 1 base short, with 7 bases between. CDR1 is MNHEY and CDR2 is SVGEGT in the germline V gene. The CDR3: CASSYSSGSYEQYF. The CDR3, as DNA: TGTGCCAGCAGTTACTCCAGCGGTTCCTACGAGCAGTACTTC.